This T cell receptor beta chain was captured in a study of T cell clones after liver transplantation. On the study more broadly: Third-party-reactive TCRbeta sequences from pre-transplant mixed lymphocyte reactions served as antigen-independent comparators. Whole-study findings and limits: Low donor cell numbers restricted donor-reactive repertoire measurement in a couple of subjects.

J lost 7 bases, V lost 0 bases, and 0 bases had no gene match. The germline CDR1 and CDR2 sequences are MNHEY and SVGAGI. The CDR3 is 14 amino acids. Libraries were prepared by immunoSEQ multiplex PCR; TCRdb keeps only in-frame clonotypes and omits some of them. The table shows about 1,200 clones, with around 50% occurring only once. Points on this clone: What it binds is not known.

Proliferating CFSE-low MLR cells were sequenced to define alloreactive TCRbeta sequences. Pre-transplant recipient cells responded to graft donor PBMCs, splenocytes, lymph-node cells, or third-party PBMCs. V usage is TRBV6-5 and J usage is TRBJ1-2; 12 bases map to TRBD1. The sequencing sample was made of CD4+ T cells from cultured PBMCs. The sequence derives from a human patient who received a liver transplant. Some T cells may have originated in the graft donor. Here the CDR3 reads CASSYSGQGAGYTF. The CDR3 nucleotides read TGTGCCAGCAGTTACTCGGGACAGGGGGCTGGCTACACCTTC.